These 21 T cell receptor beta chains originate from one sample sequenced in a study of blood T cells in healthy people across ages. A J-beta primer mix and a sample-barcoded 5' primer were used in a second PCR of roughly 7 to 12 cycles. TCRdb reprocessed the 5' RACE reads with MiXCR, giving one entry per CDR3 protein. The sample includes approximately 800,000 distinct CDR3 sequences, about 61% seen only once; the top ten take around 24%. Sequencing input: blood. The receptors come from a man aged 35 to 55 in good health.

This clonotype was counted at least ten times. This chain uses TRBV3-1 with TRBJ2-7; 9 bases align to TRBD2. The germline V gene has CDR1 LGHDT and CDR2 YNNKEL (reference sequence). There are 15 residues in the CDR3. With V trimmed by 0 bases and J by 4 bases, 4 bases remained unmatched. The CDR3 spells CASSQEGGRGYEQYF. The DNA for the CDR3 is TGTGCCAGCAGCCAAGAAGGCGGGAGGGGTTACGAGCAGTACTTC.

V and J are TRBV7-3 and TRBJ2-5; TRBD1 matches 9 bases. Germline loops: CDR1 SGHTA, CDR2 FQGTGA. The trim removed 4 bases at V and 1 base at J, leaving 16 bases unmatched. The CDR3 extends over 19 amino acids. Here the CDR3 DNA reads TGTGCCAGCAGCTCCCGAGGCGGTCGGGACAGGGTCGTCCAAGAGACCCAGTACTTC. This gives the protein CASSSRGGRDRVVQETQYF.

A note on this clonotype: One end of the junction does not line up with germline, which may come from a read error. This chain links TRBV11-1 with TRBJ1-2; TRBD1 matches at 9 bases. Germline V gene data show CDR1 as SGHAT and CDR2 as FQDESV (reference sequence). This CDR3 has 17 amino acids. DNA for the CDR3: TGTGCCAGCAGCGTAGGACAGGGGACAACCTCTAACTATGGATACACCTTC. This encodes CASSVGQGTTSNYGYTF.

V is TRBV20-1 and J is TRBJ2-1, with TRBD2 matching 11 bases. Per the germline V gene, CDR1 is DFQATT and CDR2 is SNEGSKA (reference sequence). The V gene end was trimmed by 4 bases and the J gene end by 1 base; junction bases not matched to a gene: 3. CDR3 length equals 15 residues. This CDR3 is CSANRLAGSYNEQFF. The CDR3 DNA reads as TGCAGTGCTAATCGACTAGCGGGGTCCTACAATGAGCAGTTCTTC.

The rearrangement joins TRBV29-1 to TRBJ1-1; 7 bases align to TRBD1. The V gene's germline CDR1 is SQVTM and CDR2 ANQGSEA. Trimming removed 2 bases from V and 4 bases from J; junction bases left unmatched: 4. The CDR3 extends over 13 amino acids. The CDR3 DNA reads as TGCAGCGTTGAAAGGGGGCAGGGCACTGAAGCTTTCTTT. Protein product: CSVERGQGTEAFF. The complete variable domain, with remaining parts taken from reference TRBV29-1 and TRBJ1-1, reads SAVISQKPSRDICQRGTSLTIQCQVDSQVTMMFWYRQQPGQSLTLIATANQGSEATYESGFVIDKFPISRPNLTFSTLTVSNMSPEDSSIYLCSVERGQGTEAFFGQGTRLTVV.

This chain joins TRBV9 and TRBJ2-1; possibly TRBD2 for D (6 bases). V lost 3 bases and J lost 2, with 15 bases in between. This CDR3 has 16 amino acids. Germline values: CDR1 SGDLS, CDR2 YYNGEE. The CDR3 loop reads CASSAFGSGAYNEQFF. The CDR3 DNA is TGTGCCAGCAGCGCCTTTGGGTCGGGGGCCTACAATGAGCAGTTCTTC.

This rearrangement joins TRBV28 to TRBJ1-5, with D tentatively TRBD1 (6 bases). Trimming pared 2 bases from V and 7 bases from J, leaving 15 bases between. This CDR3 comprises 15 residues. The germline V gene has CDR1 MDHEN and CDR2 SYDVKM. CDR3 sequence reads: CASSLQTQGYQPQHF. DNA for the CDR3: TGTGCCAGCAGTTTACAGACGCAGGGGTACCAGCCCCAGCATTTT.

The chain carries TRBV7-3 and TRBJ2-1; D gene uncertain. Germline V gene sequence: CDR1 SGHTA, CDR2 FQGTGA. The CDR3 spans 17 residues. V was pared by 2 bases and J by 1 base, with 15 bases between. The CDR3 DNA is TGTGCCAGCAGCTTAGGTTCAGGTCGACCTTCCTACAATGAGCAGTTCTTC. Its protein is CASSLGSGRPSYNEQFF.

Worth noting for this clonotype: The junction and the germline gene differ at one end; a read error may be behind it. The V gene is TRBV3-1, the J gene TRBJ2-3; D unresolved. CDR1 and CDR2 (germline): LGHDT, YNNKEL (reference sequence). The CDR3 contains 14 residues. The CDR3 protein is CATSQRSSLNTQYF. The CDR3 nucleotides read TGTGCCACCAGCCAACGATCCAGCCTGAATACGCAGTATTTT.

Note on this clonotype: The CDR3 does not end in the conserved phenylalanine or tryptophan, so this is likely a read error. The limits of the CDR3 on the DNA are not certain, so only TCRdb's listed CDR3 is given. V is TRBV14 and J is TRBJ2-1. The CDR3 spans 15 residues, counting both ends. Per germline, CDR1 SGHDN and CDR2 FVKESK. CDR3 amino acids: CASSQGRFFGYTFGS.

This clonotype has a handful of counts. The chain combines TRBV12-3 or TRBV12-4 with TRBJ2-3; TRBD2 is a possible D gene (5 bases). The germline V and J ends were trimmed by 7 bases and 1 base, with 15 bases remaining between them. The CDR3 has 15 amino acids. DNA of the CDR3: TGTGCCAGCATACGCAGAGTCGGGGGCACAGATACGCAGTATTTT. Translation: CASIRRVGGTDTQYF.

This rearrangement joins TRBV2 to TRBJ2-7; TRBD2 matches 9 bases. The CDR3 has 15 amino acids. The trim removed 4 bases at V and 4 bases at J, leaving 8 bases unmatched. Germline assignment: CDR1 SNHLY and CDR2 FYNNEI. CDR3 DNA sequence: TGTGCCAGCAGTGGAGAGAGGACTAGCGCATACGAGCAGTACTTC. It encodes CASSGERTSAYEQYF. Variable domain in full (rest from reference TRBV2 and TRBJ2-7): EPEVTQTPSHQVTQMGQEVILRCVPISNHLYFYWYRQILGQKVEFLVSFYNNEISEKSEIFDDQFSVERPDGSNFTLKIRSTKLEDSAMYFCASSGERTSAYEQYFGPGTRLTVT.

For this clonotype: One end of the junction varies from germline; a read error may be responsible. The chain uses TRBV30 and TRBJ1-2; D is undetermined. Germline V CDR1 and CDR2: GTSNPN, SVGIG (reference sequence). The CDR3 sequence is 11 residues long. The CDR3 DNA reads as TGTGCCGGGAGCCCAGCCTATGGCTACACCTTC. Translating gives CAGSPAYGYTF.

The V call is TRBV6-2 or TRBV6-3, the J call TRBJ2-5; D is uncertain. The J call may be mistaken, given a closer DNA end match to TRBJ2-7. The germline V gene has CDR1 MNHEY and CDR2 SVGEGT. This CDR3 region has 14 residues. CDR3 loop: CASSYFGMTYEQYF. The CDR3 region has the DNA TGTGCCAGCAGTTACTTTGGGATGACCTACGAGCAGTACTTC.

The chain has TRBV7-2 and TRBJ1-1; no definite D call. Germline-derived CDR1 and CDR2 are SGHTA and FQGNSA. V lost 1 base, J lost 1 base, and 10 bases lay in between. This CDR3 is built from 15 residues. CDR3 nucleotide sequence: TGTGCCAGCAGCTTAGGTAGTCCGGGGAACACTGAAGCTTTCTTT. Amino acids: CASSLGSPGNTEAFF.

The gene calls are TRBV3-1 and TRBJ1-2; D remains ambiguous. Trimming shortened V by 1 base and J by 4 bases, and 10 bases separated the two germline ends. From germline, CDR1 is LGHDT and CDR2 YNNKEL (reference sequence). The CDR3 has 14 residues. The chain's CDR3 is CASSQATNPYGYTF. The DNA for the CDR3 is TGTGCCAGCAGCCAAGCCACCAACCCCTATGGCTACACCTTC.

The chain has TRBV29-1 and TRBJ1-5; no clear D. The CDR3 contains 15 residues. Germline V gene data show CDR1 as SQVTM and CDR2 as ANQGSEA. The V and J ends lost 4 bases and 5 bases respectively, with 18 bases between them. This CDR3 reads CSVGSGLRRDQPQHF. CDR3 sequence (DNA): TGCAGCGTTGGTTCGGGTCTTCGAAGGGATCAGCCCCAGCATTTT.

This clonotype appeared a few times. The chain links TRBV28 to TRBJ2-4; tentatively, D is TRBD2 (6 bases). The end of the DNA aligns better with TRBJ2-7, so the J call may be wrong. CDR1 and CDR2 from the germline V gene are MDHEN and SYDVKM. This CDR3 has 15 amino acids. The CDR3 nucleotides are TGTGCCAGCAGTTCATCTGGCGGGACTCGCTACGAGCAGTACTTC. It translates to CASSSSGGTRYEQYF.

This clonotype was observed a handful of times. V and J are TRBV6-1 and TRBJ2-7; D may be TRBD2 (5 bases). This CDR3 has 12 amino acids. Trimming stripped 6 bases from V and 6 bases from J, with 12 bases between. Germline V gene lookup returns CDR1 MNHNS and CDR2 SASEGT. In DNA form, the CDR3 reads TGTGCCAGCAGCCTAGCTTACTCCGAGCAGTACTTC. Residues: CASSLAYSEQYF.

The chain employs TRBV5-1 and TRBJ2-3; 8 nucleotides align to TRBD2. The CDR3 extends over 19 amino acids. Losses at the gene ends were 2 bases for V and 3 bases for J; bases not matched to a gene: 17. The germline gives CDR1 SGHRS, CDR2 YFSETQ. The DNA of the CDR3 is TGCGCCAGCAGCTTAGGGAGGGTAAGAGCGGGAGAAGGAACAGATACGCAGTATTTT. This codes for CASSLGRVRAGEGTDTQYF. Based on the CDR3 plus reference TRBV5-1 and TRBJ2-3, the full variable domain is KAGVTQTPRYLIKTRGQQVTLSCSPISGHRSVSWYQQTPGQGLQFLFEYFSETQRNKGNFPGRFSGRQFSNSRSEMNVSTLELGDSALYLCASSLGRVRAGEGTDTQYFGPGTRLTVL.

Worth noting for this clonotype: Compared with germline, one end of the junction differs, possibly owing to a read error. The J gene is TRBJ2-5, the V gene TRBV4-1; D call uncertain. The CDR3 is 15 residues long. CDR1 and CDR2 (germline): MGHRA, YSYEKL. CDR3 amino acids: CASSPNPPKEETQYF. CDR3 bases: TGCGCCAGTAGCCCAAACCCCCCAAAGGAAGAGACCCAGTACTTC.